This record looks at one TCR beta chain sequence and its context. The antigen is not known. This sample's treatment: oral pan-JAK inhibitor, 5-10 mg twice daily. This sample is drawn from a study of CD8+ T cells in alopecia areata. Overall study results and limits: In lesional scalp, particularly from alopecia totalis/universalis, clonality was higher than in normal scalp.

Reverse transcription of extracted RNA yielded cDNA, which provided the sequencing template. Repertoires were generated with immunoSEQ multiplex PCR, while TCRdb's copy carries only in-frame clones and drops some. This table has tens of thousands of clones, about 70% appearing once. The origin of this receptor is a human donor with alopecia areata. Sequencing was performed on CD8+ T cells sorted from blood, taken around week 46, from a patient treated with tofacitinib.

For the CDR3, the DNA is TGCAGCGCCTGGGGGGAGAATCAACTGTTTTTT. It translates to CSAWGENQLFF. This chain links TRBV29-1 with TRBJ1-4; possibly TRBD1 for D (5 bases). This CDR3 has 11 residues. V was trimmed by 7 bases and J by 12 bases, leaving 15 bases between them. From germline, CDR1 is SQVTM and CDR2 ANQGSEA.